Following are 6 T cell receptor beta chains from one sample sequenced in a study of blood T cells in healthy people across ages. A second PCR, run for about 6 to 11 cycles, used a sample-barcoded 5' primer plus a J-beta primer mix. TCRdb recomputed calls from the 5' RACE reads with MiXCR, one row per CDR3 protein. The sample lists fewer than 2,000,000 distinct CDR3 sequences; about two fifths were seen once. The specimen sequenced was blood. The receptor source for this set is a human donor in good health.

The chain uses TRBV6-2 or TRBV6-3 and TRBJ2-1; TRBD2 agrees at 9 bases. The CDR3 has 18 amino acids. With V trimmed by 6 bases and J by 8 bases, 20 bases remained unmatched. The germline V gene has CDR1 MNHEY and CDR2 SVGEGT. The CDR3 sequence: CASSPLFGVAGGPHEQFF. CDR3 nucleotide sequence: TGTGCCAGCAGCCCTCTTTTCGGGGTTGCGGGGGGGCCCCATGAGCAGTTCTTC.

This chain uses TRBV7-2 with TRBJ1-2; no firm D call. V dropped 2 bases and J dropped 8 bases, with 15 bases sitting between them. Germline V gene data show CDR1 as SGHTA and CDR2 as FQGNSA. The CDR3 is 14 residues long. The CDR3 DNA follows: TGTGCCAGCAGCTTATATGCGGGAGCTAGGGGCTACACCTTC. Its translation: CASSLYAGARGYTF.

The chain couples TRBV6-5 to TRBJ1-4; D unresolved. The CDR3 totals 15 residues. Germline CDR1 MNHEY, CDR2 SVGAGI. With 0 bases removed from V and 3 bases from J, the gap between germline ends came to 8 bases. CDR3 amino acids: CASSYSQGSNEKLFF. As DNA, the CDR3 is TGTGCCAGCAGTTACTCTCAAGGGTCTAATGAAAAACTGTTTTTT.

In this sample, this clonotype turned up many times. V and J are TRBV4-3 and TRBJ1-6, with D tentatively TRBD1 (5 bases). The V end lost 3 bases, the J end lost 10 bases, and 7 bases lay between the germline ends. The CDR3 is 12 amino acids. CDR1 LGHNA and CDR2 YSLEER come from the germline V gene. CDR3 DNA: TGCGCCAGCAGCCATGCAGGGTCACCCCTCCACTTT. Its protein product is CASSHAGSPLHF.

V is TRBV6-1 and J is TRBJ1-5, with D possibly TRBD1 on 6 matching bases. V gave up 6 bases and J gave up 4 bases, with 16 bases separating them. This CDR3 spans 15 amino acids. Germline CDR1 reads MNHNS; CDR2 reads SASEGT. The CDR3 protein is CASRSVGQPNQPQHF. The DNA of the CDR3 is TGTGCCAGCAGGAGCGTTGGACAGCCAAATCAGCCCCAGCATTTT.

This clonotype was counted between two and nine times. The V and J genes are TRBV29-1 and TRBJ1-4; unclear D gene. Germline V lookup: CDR1 SQVTM, CDR2 ANQGSEA. This CDR3 is built from 12 residues. V lost 4 bases, J lost 3 bases, and 6 bases lay in between. The CDR3 spells CSVVIANEKLFF. For the CDR3, the DNA is TGCAGCGTTGTTATCGCTAATGAAAAACTGTTTTTT.